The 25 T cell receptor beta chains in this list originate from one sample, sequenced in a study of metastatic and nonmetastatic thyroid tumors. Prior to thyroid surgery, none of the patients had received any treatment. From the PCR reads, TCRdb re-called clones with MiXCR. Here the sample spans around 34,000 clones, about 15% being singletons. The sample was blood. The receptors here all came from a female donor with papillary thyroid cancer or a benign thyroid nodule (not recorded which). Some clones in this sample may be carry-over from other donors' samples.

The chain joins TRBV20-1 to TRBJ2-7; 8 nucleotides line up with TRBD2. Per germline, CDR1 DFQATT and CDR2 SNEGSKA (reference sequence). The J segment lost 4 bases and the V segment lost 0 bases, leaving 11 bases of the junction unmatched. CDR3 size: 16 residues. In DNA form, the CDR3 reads TGCAGTGCTAGAGATACCTTTCGGGAGGGCGTTTACGAGCAGTACTTC. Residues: CSARDTFREGVYEQYF.

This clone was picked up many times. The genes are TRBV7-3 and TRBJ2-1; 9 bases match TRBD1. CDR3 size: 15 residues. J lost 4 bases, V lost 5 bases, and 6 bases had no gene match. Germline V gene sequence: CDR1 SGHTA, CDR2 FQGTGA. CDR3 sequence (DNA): TGTGCCAGCAGCCTTGGGGGACAGGGTTACAATGAGCAGTTCTTC. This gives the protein CASSLGGQGYNEQFF.

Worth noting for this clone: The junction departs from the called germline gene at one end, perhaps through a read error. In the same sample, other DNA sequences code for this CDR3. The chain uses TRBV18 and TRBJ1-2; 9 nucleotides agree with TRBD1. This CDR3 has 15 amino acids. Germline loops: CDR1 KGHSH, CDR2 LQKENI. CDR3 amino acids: CASSPAGTGNYGYTF. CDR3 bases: TGTGCCAGTTCACCCGCAGGGACAGGGAACTATGGCTACACCTTC.

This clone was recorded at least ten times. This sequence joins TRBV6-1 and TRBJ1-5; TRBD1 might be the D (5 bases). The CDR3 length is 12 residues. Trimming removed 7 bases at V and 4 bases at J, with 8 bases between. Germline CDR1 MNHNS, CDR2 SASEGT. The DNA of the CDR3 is TGTGCCAGCATAGAGGGGAATCAGCCCCAGCATTTT. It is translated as CASIEGNQPQHF.

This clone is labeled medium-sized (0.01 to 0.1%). CDR3 sequence reads: CSANGGYEQFF. Here the CDR3 DNA reads TGCAGTGCTAACGGCGGCTATGAGCAGTTCTTC. The chain is built from TRBV20-1 and TRBJ2-1; D call uncertain. The CDR3 is made up of 11 amino acids. The V gene's germline CDR1 is DFQATT and CDR2 SNEGSKA (reference sequence). The V and J ends lost 4 bases and 8 bases respectively, with 9 bases between them.

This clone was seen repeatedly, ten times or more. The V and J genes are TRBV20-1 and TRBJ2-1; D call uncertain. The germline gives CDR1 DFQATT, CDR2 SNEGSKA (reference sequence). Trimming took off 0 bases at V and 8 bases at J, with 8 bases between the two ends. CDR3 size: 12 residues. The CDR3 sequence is CSARDRFYEQFF. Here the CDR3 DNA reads TGCAGTGCTAGAGATCGTTTTTATGAGCAGTTCTTC.

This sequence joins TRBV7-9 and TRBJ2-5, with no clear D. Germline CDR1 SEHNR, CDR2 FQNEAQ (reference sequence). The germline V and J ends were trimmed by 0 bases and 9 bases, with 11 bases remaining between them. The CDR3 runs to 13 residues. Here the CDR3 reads CASSLAPSLSQYF. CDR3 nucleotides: TGTGCCAGCAGCTTAGCACCGTCCCTGTCCCAGTACTTC.

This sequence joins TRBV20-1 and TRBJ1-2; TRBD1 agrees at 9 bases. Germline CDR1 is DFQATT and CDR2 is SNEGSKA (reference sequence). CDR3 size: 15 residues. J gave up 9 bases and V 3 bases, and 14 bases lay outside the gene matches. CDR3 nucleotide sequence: TGCAGTGCTAGCGCTTTCGGGGGACAGGGTAAAAGCTACACCTTC. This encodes CSASAFGGQGKSYTF.

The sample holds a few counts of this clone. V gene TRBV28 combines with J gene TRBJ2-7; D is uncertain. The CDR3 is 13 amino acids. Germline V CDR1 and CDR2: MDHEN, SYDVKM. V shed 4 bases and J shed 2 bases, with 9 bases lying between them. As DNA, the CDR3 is TGTGCCAGCAGTTCTTCCGAGACCTACGAGCAGTACTTC. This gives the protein CASSSSETYEQYF. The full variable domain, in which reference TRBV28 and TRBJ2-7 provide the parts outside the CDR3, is DVKVTQSSRYLVKRTGEKVFLECVQDMDHENMFWYRQDPGLGLRLIYFSYDVKMKEKGDIPEGYSVSREKKERFSLILESASTNQTSMYLCASSSSETYEQYFGPGTRLTVT.

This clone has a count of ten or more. The CDR3 nucleotides are TGCGCCAGCAGCCTCCTATGGGGAGGGGGAAATCAGCCCCAGCATTTT. Translating gives CASSLLWGGGNQPQHF. V and J are TRBV4-1 and TRBJ1-5; a possible D gene is TRBD1 (6 bases). V was shortened by 4 bases and J by 4 bases, with 17 bases between the two germline ends. The CDR3 consists of 16 residues. From germline, CDR1 is MGHRA and CDR2 YSYEKL.

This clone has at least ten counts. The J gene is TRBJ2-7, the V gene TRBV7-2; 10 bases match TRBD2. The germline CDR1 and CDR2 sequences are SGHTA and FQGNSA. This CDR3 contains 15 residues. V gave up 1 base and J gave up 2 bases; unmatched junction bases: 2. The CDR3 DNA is TGTGCCAGCAGCTTAGTAGCGGGAGGTACCTACGAGCAGTACTTC. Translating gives CASSLVAGGTYEQYF.

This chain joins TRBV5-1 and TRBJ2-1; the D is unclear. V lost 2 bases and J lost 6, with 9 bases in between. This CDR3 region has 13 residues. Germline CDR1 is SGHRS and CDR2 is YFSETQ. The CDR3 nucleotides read TGCGCCAGCAGCTTTTCCGGAGTCAATGAGCAGTTCTTC. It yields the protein CASSFSGVNEQFF.

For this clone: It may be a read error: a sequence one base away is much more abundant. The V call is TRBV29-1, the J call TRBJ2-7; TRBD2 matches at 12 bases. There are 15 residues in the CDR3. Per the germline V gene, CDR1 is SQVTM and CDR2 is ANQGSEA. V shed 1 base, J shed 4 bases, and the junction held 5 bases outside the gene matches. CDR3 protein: CSVEGLAGVIYEQYF. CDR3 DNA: TGCAGCGTTGAAGGACTAGCGGGAGTGATATACGAGCAGTACTTC.

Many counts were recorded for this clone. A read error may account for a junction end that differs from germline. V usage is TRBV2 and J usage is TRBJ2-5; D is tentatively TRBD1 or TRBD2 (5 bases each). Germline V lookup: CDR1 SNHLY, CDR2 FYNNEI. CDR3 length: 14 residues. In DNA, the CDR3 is TGTGCCACCAGTACAGGACTTAGGGCAGAGACCCAGTACTTC. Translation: CATSTGLRAETQYF.

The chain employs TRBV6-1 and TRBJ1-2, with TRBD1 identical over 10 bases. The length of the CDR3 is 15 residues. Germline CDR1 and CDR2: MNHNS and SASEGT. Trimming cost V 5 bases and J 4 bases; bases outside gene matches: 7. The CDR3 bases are TGTGCCAGCAGTTCGACCGGGACAGGGGTCTATGGCTACACCTTC. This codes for CASSSTGTGVYGYTF.

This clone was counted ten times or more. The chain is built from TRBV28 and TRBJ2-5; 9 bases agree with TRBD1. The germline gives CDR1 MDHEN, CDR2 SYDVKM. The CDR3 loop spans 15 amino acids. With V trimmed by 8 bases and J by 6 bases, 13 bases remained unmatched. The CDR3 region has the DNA TGTGCCAGCGGCTCGGGGGACAGGGAGATACAGACCCAGTACTTC. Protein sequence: CASGSGDREIQTQYF.

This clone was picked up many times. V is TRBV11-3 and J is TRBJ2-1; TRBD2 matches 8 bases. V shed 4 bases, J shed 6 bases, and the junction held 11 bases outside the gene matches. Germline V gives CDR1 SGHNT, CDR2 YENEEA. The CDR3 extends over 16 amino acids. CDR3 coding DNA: TGTGCCAGCAGCTCAACCGGGACTAGGATGAGCAATGAGCAGTTCTTC. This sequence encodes CASSSTGTRMSNEQFF.

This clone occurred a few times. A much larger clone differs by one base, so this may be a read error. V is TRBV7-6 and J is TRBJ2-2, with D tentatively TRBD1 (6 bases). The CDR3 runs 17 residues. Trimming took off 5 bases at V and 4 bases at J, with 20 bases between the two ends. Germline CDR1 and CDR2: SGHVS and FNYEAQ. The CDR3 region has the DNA TGTGCCAGCAGCCCCCGGGGTGCAGGGGCGGTCACCGGGGAGCTGTTTTTT. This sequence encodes CASSPRGAGAVTGELFF.

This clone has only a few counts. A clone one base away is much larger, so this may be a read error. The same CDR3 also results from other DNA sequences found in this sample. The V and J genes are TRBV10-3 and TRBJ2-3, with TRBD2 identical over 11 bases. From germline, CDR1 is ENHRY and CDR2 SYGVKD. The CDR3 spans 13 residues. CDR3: CATGLAGTDTQYF. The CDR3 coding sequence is TGTGCCACCGGACTAGCGGGCACAGATACGCAATATTTT.

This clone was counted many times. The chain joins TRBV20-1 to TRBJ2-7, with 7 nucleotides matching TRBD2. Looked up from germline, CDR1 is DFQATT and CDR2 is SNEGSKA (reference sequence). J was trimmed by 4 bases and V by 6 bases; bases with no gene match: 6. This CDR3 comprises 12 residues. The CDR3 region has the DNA TGCAGTGCCGGACTAGTTCGGTACGAGCAGTACGTC. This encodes CSAGLVRYEQYV.

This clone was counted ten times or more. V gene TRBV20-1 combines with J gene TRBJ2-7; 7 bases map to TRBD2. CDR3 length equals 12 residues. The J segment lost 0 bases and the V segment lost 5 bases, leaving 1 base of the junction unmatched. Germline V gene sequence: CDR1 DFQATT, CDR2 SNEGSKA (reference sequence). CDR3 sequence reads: CSAAGDSYEQYF. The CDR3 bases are TGCAGTGCTGCGGGGGACTCCTACGAGCAGTACTTC.

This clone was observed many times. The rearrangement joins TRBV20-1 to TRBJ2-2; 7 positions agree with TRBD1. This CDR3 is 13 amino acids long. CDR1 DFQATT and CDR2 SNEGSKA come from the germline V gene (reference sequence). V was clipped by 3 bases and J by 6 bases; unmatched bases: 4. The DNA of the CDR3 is TGCAGTGCTAGGGGACAGAGCGCCGGGGAGCTGTTTTTT. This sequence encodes CSARGQSAGELFF.

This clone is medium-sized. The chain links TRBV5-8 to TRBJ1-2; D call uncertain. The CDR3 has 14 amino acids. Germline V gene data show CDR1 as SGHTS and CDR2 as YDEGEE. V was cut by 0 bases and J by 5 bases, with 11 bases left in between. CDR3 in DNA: TGTGCCAGCAGCTTGGGCGGGGTTCGGTATGGCTACACCTTC. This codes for CASSLGGVRYGYTF.

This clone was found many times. The CDR3, as DNA: TGTGCCAGCAGCCCGGGACCCAGAGAGATGGTGCAGTACTTC. This gives the protein CASSPGPREMVQYF. The chain combines TRBV5-5 with TRBJ2-7; D is possibly TRBD1 or TRBD2 (5 bases each). CDR3 length: 14 residues. Germline V CDR1 and CDR2: SGHKS, YYEKEE (reference sequence). V lost 4 bases and J lost 9, with 20 bases in between.

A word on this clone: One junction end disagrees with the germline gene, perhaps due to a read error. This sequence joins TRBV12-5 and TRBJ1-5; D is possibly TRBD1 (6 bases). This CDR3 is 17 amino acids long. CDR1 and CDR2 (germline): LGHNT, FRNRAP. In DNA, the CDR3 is TGTGCTACCGACCGGGACATCGCACTCTATAGCAATCATCCCCAGCATTTT. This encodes CATDRDIALYSNHPQHF.